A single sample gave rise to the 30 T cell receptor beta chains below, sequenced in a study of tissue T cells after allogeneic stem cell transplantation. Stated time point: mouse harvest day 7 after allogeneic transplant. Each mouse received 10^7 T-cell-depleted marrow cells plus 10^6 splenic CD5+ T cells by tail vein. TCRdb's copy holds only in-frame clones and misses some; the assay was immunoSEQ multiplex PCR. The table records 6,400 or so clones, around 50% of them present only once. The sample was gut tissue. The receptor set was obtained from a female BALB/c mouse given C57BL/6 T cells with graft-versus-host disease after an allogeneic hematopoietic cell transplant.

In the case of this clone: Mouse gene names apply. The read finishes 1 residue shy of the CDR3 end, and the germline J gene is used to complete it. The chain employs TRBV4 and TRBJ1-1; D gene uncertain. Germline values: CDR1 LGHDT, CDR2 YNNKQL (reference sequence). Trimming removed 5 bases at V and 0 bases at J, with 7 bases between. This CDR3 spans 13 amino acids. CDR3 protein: CASSLTPNTEVFF. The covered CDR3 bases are TGTGCCAGCAGCCTGACACCAAACACAGAAGTCTTC.

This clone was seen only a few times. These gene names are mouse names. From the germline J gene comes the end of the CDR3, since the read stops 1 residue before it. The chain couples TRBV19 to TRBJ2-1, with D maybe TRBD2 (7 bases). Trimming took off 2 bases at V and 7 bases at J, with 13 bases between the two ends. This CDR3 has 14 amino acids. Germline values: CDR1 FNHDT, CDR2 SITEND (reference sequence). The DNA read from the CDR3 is TGTGCCAGCAGTATCGGGGGGCGCAGAGCTGAGCAGTTC. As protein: CASSIGGRRAEQF. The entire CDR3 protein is CASSIGGRRAEQFF.

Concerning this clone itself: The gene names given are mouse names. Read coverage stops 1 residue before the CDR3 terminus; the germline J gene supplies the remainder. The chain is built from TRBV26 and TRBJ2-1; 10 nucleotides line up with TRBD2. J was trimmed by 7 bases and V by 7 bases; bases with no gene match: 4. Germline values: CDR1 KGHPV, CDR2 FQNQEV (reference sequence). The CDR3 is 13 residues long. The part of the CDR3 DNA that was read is TGTGCCAGCACTCCGGGACTGGGGGCTGAGCAGTTC. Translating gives CASTPGLGAEQF. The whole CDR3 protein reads CASTPGLGAEQFF.

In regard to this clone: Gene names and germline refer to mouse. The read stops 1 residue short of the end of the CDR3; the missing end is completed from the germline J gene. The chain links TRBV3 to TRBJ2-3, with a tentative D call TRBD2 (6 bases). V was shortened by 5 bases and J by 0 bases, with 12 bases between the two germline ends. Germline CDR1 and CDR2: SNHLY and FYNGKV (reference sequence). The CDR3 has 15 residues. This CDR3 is CASSRTASSAETLYF. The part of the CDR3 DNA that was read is TGTGCCAGCAGCAGGACTGCTTCTAGTGCAGAAACGCTGTAT.

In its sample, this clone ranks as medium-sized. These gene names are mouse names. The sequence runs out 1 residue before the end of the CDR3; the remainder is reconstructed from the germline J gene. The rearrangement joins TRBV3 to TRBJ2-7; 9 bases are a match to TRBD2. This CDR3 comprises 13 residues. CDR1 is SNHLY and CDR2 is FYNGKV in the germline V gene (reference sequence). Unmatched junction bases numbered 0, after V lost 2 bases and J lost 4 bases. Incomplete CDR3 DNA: TGTGCCAGCAGCTTACTGGGGGGGTATGAACAGTAC. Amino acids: CASSLLGGYEQY. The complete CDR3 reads CASSLLGGYEQYF.

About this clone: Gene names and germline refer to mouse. The part of the CDR3 DNA that was read is TGTGCCAGCAGTCGAAATAGTGCAGAAACGCTGTAT. It translates to CASSRNSAETLY. The full-length CDR3 reads as CASSRNSAETLYF. This chain joins TRBV24 and TRBJ2-3; D gene unclear. Read data end 1 residue before the CDR3 end; the end is taken from the germline J gene. The CDR3 extends over 13 amino acids. Germline V lookup: CDR1 KGHTA, CDR2 FRNEEI. Trimming removed 4 bases at V and 0 bases at J, with 5 bases between.

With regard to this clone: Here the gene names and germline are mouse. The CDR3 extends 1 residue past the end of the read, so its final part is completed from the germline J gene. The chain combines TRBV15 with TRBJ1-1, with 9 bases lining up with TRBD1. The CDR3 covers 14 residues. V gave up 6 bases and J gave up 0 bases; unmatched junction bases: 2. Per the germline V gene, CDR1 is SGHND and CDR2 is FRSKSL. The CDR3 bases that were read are TGTGCCAGCAGCCGACAGGGGGCAAACACAGAAGTCTTC. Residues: CASSRQGANTEVF. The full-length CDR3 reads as CASSRQGANTEVFF.

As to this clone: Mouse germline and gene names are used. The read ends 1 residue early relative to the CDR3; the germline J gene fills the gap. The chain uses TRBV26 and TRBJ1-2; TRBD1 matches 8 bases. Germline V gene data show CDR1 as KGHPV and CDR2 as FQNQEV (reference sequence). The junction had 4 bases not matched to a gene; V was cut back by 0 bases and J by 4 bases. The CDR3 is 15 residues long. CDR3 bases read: TGTGCCAGCAGTCTGTCAGGACAGGGCGGCTCCGACTACACC. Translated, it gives CASSLSGQGGSDYT. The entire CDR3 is CASSLSGQGGSDYTF.

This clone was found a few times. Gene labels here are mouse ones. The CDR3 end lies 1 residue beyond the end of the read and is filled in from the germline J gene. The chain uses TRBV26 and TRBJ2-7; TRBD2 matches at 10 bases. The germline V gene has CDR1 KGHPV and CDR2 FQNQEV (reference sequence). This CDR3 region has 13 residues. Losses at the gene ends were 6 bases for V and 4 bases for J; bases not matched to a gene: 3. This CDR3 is CASRRTGGYEQYF. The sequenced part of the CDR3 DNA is TGTGCCAGCAGACGGACTGGGGGTTATGAACAGTAC. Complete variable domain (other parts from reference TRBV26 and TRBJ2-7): NSKVIQTPRYLVKGQGQKAKMRCIPEKGHPVVFWYQQNKNNEFKFLINFQNQEVLQQIDMTEKRFSAECPSNSPCSLEIQSSEAGDSALYLCASRRTGGYEQYFGPGTRLTVL.

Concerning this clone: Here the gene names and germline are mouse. CDR3 sequence: CGARDWGLSAETLYF. CDR3 bases read: TGTGGTGCCCGGGACTGGGGGCTTAGTGCAGAAACGCTGTAT. The chain carries TRBV20 and TRBJ2-3; 11 bases fit TRBD2. Sequencing ends 1 residue short of the CDR3 end; the germline J gene provides the rest. Per germline, CDR1 GFQATS and CDR2 STVNSAI. The CDR3 loop spans 15 amino acids. J gave up 0 bases and V 6 bases, and 5 bases lay outside the gene matches.

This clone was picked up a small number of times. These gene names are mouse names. Partial CDR3 DNA: TGTGCCAGCAGTCTCGGCACCTATTCTGGAAATACGCTCTAT. Its translation is CASSLGTYSGNTLY. The entire CDR3 is CASSLGTYSGNTLYF. The gene calls are TRBV26 and TRBJ1-3; no clear D. The CDR3 end falls 1 residue outside the read, so it is completed with the germline J gene. Germline V gives CDR1 KGHPV, CDR2 FQNQEV (reference sequence). Trimming removed 3 bases at V and 0 bases at J, with 9 bases between. The CDR3 has 15 residues.

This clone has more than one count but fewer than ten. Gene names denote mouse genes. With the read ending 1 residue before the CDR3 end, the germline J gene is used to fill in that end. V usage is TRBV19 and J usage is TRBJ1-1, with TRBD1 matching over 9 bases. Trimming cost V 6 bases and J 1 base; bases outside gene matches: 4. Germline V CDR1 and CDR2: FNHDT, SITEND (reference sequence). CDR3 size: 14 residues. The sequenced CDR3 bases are TGTGCCAGCACCCGGACAGGGGTAAACACAGAAGTCTTC. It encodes CASTRTGVNTEVF. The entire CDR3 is CASTRTGVNTEVFF.

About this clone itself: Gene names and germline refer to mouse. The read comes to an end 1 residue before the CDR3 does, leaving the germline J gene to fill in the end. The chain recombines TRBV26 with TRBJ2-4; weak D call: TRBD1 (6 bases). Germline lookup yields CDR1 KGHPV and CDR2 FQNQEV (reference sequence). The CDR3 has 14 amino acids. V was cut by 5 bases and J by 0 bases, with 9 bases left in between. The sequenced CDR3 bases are TGTGCCAGCAGTTGGGACACCAGTCAAAACACCTTGTAC. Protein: CASSWDTSQNTLY. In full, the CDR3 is CASSWDTSQNTLYF.

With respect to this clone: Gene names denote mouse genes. This chain's CDR3 is CSSSQSPGRQNTLYF. Partial CDR3 DNA: TGCTCCAGCAGTCAATCGCCTGGGAGGCAAAACACCTTGTAC. The chain recombines TRBV23 with TRBJ2-4; whether TRBD2, the table's D call, matches the DNA was not checked. The DNA ends 1 residue before the CDR3 does, and the rest of the CDR3 is filled in from the germline J gene. The CDR3 is 15 amino acids. Germline V CDR1 and CDR2: KGHTA, FQNQQP.

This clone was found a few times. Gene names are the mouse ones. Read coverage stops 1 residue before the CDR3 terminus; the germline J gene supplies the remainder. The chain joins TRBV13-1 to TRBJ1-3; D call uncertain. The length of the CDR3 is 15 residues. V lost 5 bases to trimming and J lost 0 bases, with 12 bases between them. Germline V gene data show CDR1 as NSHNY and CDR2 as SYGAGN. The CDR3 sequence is CASSPPQHSGNTLYF. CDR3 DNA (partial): TGTGCCAGCAGCCCCCCCCAGCATTCTGGAAATACGCTCTAT.

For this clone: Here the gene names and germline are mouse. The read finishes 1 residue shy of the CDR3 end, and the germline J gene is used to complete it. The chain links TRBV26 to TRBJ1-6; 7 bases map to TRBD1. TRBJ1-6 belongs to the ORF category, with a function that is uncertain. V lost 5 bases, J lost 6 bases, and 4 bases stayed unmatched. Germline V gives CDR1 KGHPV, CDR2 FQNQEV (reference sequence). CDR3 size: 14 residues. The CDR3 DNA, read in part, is TGTGCCAGCAGTTTGACAGGGCGTAATTCGCCCCTCTAC. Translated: CASSLTGRNSPLY. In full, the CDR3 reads CASSLTGRNSPLYF.

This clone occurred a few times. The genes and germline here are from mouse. The CDR3 sequence is CASSRGEGSYEQYF. CDR3 DNA (partial): TGTGCCAGCAGTCGGGGGGAGGGCTCCTATGAACAGTAC. The rearrangement joins TRBV26 to TRBJ2-7; perhaps TRBD2 as D (6 bases). The read ends 1 residue early relative to the CDR3; the germline J gene fills the gap. Germline V gives CDR1 KGHPV, CDR2 FQNQEV (reference sequence). V was clipped by 4 bases and J by 0 bases, with 10 bases between them. There are 14 residues in the CDR3.

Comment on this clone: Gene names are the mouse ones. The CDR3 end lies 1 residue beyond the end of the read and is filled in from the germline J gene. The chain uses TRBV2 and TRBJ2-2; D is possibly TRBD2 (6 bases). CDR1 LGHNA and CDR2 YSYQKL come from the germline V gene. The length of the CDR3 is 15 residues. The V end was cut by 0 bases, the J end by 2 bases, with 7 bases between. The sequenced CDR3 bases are TGTGCCAGCAGCCAAGACTGGGGTAACACCGGGCAGCTCTAC. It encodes CASSQDWGNTGQLY. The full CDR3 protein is CASSQDWGNTGQLYF. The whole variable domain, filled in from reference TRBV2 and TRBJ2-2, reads DPKIIQKPKYLVAVTGSEKILICEQYLGHNAMYWYRQSAKKPLEFMFSYSYQKLMDNQTASSRFQPQSSKKNHLDLQITALKPDDSATYFCASSQDWGNTGQLYFGEGSKLTVL.

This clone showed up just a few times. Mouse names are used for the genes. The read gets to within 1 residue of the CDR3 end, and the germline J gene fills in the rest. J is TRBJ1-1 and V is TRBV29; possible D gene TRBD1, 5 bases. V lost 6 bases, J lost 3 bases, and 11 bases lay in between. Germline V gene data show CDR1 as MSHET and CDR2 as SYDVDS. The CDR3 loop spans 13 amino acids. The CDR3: CASSQGRDTEVFF. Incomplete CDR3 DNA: TGTGCTAGCAGCCAGGGAAGGGACACAGAAGTCTTC.

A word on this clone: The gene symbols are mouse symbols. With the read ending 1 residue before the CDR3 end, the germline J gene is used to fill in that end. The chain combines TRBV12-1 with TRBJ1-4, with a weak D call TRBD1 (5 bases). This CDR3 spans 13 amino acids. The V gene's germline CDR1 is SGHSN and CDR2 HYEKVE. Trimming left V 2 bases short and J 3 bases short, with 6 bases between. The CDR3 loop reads CASSRQPNERLFF. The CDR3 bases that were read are TGTGCCAGCTCTCGACAGCCCAACGAAAGATTATTT.

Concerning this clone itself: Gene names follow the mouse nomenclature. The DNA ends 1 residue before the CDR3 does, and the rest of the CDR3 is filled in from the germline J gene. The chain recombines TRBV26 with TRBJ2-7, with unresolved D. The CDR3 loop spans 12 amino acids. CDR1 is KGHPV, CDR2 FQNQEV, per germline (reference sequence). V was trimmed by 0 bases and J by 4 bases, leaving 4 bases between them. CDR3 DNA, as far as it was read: TGTGCCAGCAGTCTGTCAGGGTATGAACAGTAC. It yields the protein CASSLSGYEQY. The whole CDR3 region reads CASSLSGYEQYF.

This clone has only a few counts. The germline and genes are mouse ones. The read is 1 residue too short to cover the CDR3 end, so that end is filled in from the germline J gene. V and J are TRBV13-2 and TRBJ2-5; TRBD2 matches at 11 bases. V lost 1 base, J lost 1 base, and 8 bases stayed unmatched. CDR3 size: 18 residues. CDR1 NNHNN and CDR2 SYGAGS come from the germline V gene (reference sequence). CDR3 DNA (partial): TGTGCCAGCGGTGATAACTGGGGGGGCGCCATCGACCAAGACACCCAGTAC. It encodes CASGDNWGGAIDQDTQY. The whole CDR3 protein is CASGDNWGGAIDQDTQYF.

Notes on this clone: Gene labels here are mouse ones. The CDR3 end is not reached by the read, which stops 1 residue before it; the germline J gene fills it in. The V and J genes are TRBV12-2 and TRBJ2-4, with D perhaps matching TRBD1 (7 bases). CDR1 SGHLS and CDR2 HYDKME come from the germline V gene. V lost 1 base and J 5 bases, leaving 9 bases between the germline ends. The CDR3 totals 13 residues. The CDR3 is CASSLGGANTLYF. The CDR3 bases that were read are TGTGCCAGCTCTCTAGGGGGCGCAAACACCTTGTAC.

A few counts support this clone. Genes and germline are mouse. The CDR3 is CASSLDTPNNQAPLF. The sequenced part of the CDR3 DNA is TGTGCAAGCAGCTTAGATACACCTAACAACCAGGCTCCGCTT. The chain is built from TRBV16 and TRBJ1-5; unclear D gene. The read comes to an end 1 residue before the CDR3 does, leaving the germline J gene to fill in the end. The germline V gene encodes CDR1 SGHSA and CDR2 FRNQAP. The CDR3 contains 15 residues. Between the trimmed V and J ends, which lost 0 bases and 0 bases, there was a span of 6 bases.

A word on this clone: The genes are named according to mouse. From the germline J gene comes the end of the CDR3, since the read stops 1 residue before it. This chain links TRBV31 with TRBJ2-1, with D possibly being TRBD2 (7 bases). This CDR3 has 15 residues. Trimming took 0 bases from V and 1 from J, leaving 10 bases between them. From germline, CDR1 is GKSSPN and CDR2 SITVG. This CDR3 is CAWSLGGGNYAEQFF. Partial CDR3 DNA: TGTGCCTGGAGTCTAGGGGGGGGGAACTATGCTGAGCAGTTC.

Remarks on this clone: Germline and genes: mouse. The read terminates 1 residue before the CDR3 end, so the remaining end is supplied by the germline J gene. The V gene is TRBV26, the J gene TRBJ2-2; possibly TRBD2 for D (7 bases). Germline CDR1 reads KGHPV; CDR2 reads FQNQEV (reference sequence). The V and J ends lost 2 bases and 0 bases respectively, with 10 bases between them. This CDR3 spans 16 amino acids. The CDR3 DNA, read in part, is TGTGCCAGCAGTCTGGAGGGGGGGTCAAACACCGGGCAGCTCTAC. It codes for CASSLEGGSNTGQLY. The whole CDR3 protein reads CASSLEGGSNTGQLYF.

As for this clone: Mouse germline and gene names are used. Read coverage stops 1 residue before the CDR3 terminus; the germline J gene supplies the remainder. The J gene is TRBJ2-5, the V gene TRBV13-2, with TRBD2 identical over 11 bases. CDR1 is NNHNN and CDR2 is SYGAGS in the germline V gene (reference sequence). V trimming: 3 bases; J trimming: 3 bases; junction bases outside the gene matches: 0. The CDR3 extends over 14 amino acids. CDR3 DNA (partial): TGTGCCAGCGGTGGACTGGGGGGGCAAGACACCCAGTAC. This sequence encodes CASGGLGGQDTQY. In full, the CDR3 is CASGGLGGQDTQYF.

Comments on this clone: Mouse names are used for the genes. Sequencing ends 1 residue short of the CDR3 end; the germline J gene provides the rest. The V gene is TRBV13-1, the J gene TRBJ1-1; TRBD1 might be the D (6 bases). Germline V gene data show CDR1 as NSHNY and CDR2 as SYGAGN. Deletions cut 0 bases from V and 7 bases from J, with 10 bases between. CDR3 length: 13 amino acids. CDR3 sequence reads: CASSDGGHKEVFF. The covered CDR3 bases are TGTGCCAGCAGTGATGGGGGACACAAAGAAGTCTTC.

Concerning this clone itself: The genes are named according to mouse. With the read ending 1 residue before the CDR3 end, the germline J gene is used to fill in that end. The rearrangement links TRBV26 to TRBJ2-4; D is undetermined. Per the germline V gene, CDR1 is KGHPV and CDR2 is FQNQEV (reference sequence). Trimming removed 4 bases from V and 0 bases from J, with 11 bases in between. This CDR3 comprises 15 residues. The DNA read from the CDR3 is TGTGCCAGCAGTCCCCGACTTTCTAGTCAAAACACCTTGTAC. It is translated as CASSPRLSSQNTLY. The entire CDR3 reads CASSPRLSSQNTLYF. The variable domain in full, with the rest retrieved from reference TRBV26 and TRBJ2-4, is NSKVIQTPRYLVKGQGQKAKMRCIPEKGHPVVFWYQQNKNNEFKFLINFQNQEVLQQIDMTEKRFSAECPSNSPCSLEIQSSEAGDSALYLCASSPRLSSQNTLYFGAGTRLSVL.

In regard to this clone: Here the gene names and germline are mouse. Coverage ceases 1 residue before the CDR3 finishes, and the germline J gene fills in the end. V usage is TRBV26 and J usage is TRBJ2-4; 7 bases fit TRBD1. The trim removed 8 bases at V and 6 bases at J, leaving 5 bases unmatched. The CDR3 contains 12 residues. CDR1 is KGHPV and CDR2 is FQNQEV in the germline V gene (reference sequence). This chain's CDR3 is CASGTEGNTLYF. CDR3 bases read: TGTGCCAGCGGGACAGAAGGGAACACCTTGTAC.